The clone carrying this TCR beta chain has just one count. The CDR3 runs to 14 residues. Trimming took 5 bases from V and 0 from J, leaving 10 bases between them. Per the germline V gene, CDR1 is MNHEY and CDR2 is SVGAGI. The data originate from a study of blood T cell repertoires in COVID-19. Across the whole study: The United States, Italy and Spain provided the acute and convalescent COVID-19 samples. Nucleic acid was either cDNA or gDNA, and it came from T cells, B-cell-depleted T cells, or PBMCs.

Original analysis: Estimated nucleated cell counts came from reference gene primer amplification. Measured with immunoSEQ multiplex PCR; TCRdb has only the in-frame clones, and not every one. V, J and clone size derive from that table, while D and trimming were established from the DNA sequence. There are under 30,000 clones in the sample; around 94% occur only once, and about 4% lies in the top ten. The sequence was obtained from a woman between 50 and 59 years old with active COVID-19. The rearrangement links TRBV6-5 to TRBJ1-2; no firm D call. Source material: peripheral blood. The CDR3 nucleotides are TGTGCCAGCAGTACCTCCACATCTAACTATGGCTACACCTTC. Its protein product is CASSTSTSNYGYTF.